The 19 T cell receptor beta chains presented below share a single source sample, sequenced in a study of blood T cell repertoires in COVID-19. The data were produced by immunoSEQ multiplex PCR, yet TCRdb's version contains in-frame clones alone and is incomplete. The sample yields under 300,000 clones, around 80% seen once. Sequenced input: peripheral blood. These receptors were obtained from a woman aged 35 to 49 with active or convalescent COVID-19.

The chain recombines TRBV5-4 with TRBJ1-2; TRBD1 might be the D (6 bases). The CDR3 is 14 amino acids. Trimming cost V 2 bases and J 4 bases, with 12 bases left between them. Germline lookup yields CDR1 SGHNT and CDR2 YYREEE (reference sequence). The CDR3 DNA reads TGTGCCAGCAGCTTTGGGGGGGCCCCCTATGGCTACACCTTC. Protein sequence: CASSFGGAPYGYTF. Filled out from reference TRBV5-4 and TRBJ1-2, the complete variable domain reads ETGVTQSPTHLIKTRGQQVTLRCSSQSGHNTVSWYQQALGQGPQFIFQYYREEENGRGNFPPRFSGLQFPNYSSELNVNALELDDSALYLCASSFGGAPYGYTFGSGTRLTVV.

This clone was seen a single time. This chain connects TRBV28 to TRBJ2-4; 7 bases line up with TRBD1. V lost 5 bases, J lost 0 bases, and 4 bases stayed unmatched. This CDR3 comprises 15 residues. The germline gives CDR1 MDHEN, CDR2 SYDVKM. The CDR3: CASSATGLAKNIQYF. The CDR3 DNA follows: TGTGCCAGCAGTGCGACAGGGTTAGCCAAAAACATTCAGTACTTC.

The CDR3 bases are TGTGCCAGTAGTCCCATCATTAGCAATCAGCCCCAGCATTTT. Its translation: CASSPIISNQPQHF. The V gene is TRBV19, the J gene TRBJ1-5; D remains unclear. Germline lookup yields CDR1 LNHDA and CDR2 SQIVND (reference sequence). V shed 5 bases and J shed 0 bases, with 8 bases lying between them. The CDR3 runs 14 residues.

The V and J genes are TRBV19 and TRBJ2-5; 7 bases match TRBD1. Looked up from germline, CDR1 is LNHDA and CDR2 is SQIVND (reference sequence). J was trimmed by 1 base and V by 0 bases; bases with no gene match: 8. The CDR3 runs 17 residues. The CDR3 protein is CASSIDRDRASQETQYF. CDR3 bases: TGTGCCAGTAGTATAGACCGGGACAGAGCTTCCCAAGAGACCCAGTACTTC.

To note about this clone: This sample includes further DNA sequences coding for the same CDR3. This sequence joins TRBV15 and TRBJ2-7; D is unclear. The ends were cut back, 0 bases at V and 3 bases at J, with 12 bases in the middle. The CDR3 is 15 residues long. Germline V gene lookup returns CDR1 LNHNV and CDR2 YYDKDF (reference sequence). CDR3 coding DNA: TGTGCCACCAGCAGAGATCTTCGTGGCAACTACGAGCAGTACGTC. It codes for CATSRDLRGNYEQYV.

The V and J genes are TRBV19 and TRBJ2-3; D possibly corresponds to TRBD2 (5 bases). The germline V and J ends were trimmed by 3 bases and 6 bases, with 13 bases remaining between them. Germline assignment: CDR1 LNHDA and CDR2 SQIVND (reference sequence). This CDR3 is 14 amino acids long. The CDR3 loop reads CASSIPSLVDTQYF. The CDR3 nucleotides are TGTGCCAGTAGTATCCCCTCACTAGTGGATACGCAGTATTTT.

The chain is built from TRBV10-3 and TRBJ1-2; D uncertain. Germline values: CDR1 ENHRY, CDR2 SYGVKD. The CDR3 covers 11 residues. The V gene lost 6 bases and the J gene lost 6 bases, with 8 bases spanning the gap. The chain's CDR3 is CAISPEDGYTF. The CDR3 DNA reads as TGTGCCATCAGCCCCGAGGATGGCTACACCTTC.

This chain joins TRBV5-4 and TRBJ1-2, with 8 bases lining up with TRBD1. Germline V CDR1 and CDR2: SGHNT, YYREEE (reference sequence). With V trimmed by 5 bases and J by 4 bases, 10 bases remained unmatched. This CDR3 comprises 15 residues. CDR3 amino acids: CASSSLGQGGYGYTF. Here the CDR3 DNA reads TGTGCCAGCAGTTCTCTCGGACAGGGCGGCTATGGCTACACCTTC.

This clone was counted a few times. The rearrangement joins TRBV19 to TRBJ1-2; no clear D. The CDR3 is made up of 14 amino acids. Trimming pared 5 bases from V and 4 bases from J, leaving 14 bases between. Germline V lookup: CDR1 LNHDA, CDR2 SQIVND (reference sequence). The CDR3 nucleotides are TGTGCCAGTAGTCCTCGACTGTTAAGCTATGGCTACACCTTC. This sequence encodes CASSPRLLSYGYTF. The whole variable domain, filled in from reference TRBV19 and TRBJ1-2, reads DGGITQSPKYLFRKEGQNVTLSCEQNLNHDAMYWYRQDPGQGLRLIYYSQIVNDFQKGDIAEGYSVSREKKESFPLTVTSAQKNPTAFYLCASSPRLLSYGYTFGSGTRLTVV.

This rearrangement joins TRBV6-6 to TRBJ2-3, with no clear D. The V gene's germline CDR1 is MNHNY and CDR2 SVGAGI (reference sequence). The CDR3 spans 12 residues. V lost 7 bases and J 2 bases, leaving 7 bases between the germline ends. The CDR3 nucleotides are TGTGCCAGCACTTCTTCCACAGATACGCAGTATTTT. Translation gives CASTSSTDTQYF.

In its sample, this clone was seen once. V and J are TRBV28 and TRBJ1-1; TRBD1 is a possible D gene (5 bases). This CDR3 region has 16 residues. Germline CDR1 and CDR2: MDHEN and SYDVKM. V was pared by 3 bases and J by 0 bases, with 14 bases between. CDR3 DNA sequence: TGTGCCAGCAGTTTCCCCAAGGGGAATATGAACACTGAAGCTTTCTTT. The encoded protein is CASSFPKGNMNTEAFF.

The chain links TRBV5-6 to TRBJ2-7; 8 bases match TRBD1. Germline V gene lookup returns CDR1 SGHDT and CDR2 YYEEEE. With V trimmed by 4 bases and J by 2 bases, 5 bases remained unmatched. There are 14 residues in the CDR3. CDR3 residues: CASSVTGDPYEQYV. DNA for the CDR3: TGTGCCAGCAGCGTGACAGGGGACCCCTACGAGCAGTACGTC.

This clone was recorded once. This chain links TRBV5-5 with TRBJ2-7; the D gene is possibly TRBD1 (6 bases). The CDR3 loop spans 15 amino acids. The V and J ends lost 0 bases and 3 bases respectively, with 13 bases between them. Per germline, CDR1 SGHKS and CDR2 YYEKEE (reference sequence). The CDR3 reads CASSLVRTALYEQYF. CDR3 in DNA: TGTGCCAGCAGCTTGGTCAGGACAGCACTCTACGAGCAGTACTTC.

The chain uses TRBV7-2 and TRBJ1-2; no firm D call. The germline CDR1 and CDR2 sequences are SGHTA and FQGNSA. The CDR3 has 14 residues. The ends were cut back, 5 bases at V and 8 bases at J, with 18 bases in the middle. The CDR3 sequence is CASSPYWEASGYTF. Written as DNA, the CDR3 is TGTGCCAGCAGCCCTTATTGGGAGGCAAGCGGCTACACCTTC.

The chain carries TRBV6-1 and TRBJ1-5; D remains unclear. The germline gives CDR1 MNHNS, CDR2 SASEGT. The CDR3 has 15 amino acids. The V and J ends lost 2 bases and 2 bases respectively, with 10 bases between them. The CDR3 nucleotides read TGTGCCAGCAGTGAAAACAGTCCGGGCAATCAGCCCCAGCATTTT. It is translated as CASSENSPGNQPQHF.

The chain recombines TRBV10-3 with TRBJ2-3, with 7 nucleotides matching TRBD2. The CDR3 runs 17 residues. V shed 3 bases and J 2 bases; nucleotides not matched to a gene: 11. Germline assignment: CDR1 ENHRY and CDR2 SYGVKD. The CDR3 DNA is TGTGCCATCAGTGAAAGGTTTAGCGGGTCATCCACAGATACGCAGTATTTT. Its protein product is CAISERFSGSSTDTQYF.

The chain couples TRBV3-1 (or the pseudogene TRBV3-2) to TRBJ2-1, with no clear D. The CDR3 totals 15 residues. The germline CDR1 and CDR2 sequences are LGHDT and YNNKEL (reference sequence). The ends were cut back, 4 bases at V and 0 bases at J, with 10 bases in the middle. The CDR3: CASSRRAVSYNEQFF. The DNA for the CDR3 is TGTGCCAGCAGCCGAAGAGCCGTCTCCTACAATGAGCAGTTCTTC.

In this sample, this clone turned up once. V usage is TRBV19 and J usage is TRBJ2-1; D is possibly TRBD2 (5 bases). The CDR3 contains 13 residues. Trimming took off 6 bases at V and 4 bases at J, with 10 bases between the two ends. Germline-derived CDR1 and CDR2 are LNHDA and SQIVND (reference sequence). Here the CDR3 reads CASSFTSYNEQFF. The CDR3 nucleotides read TGTGCCAGTAGCTTCACTAGTTACAATGAGCAGTTCTTC.

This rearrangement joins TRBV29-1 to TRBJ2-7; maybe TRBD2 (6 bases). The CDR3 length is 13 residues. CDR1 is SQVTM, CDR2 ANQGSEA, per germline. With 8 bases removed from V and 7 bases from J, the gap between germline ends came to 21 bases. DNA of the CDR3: TGCAGCACCCGGGACTCCGATTGGAGAGAGCAGTACTTC. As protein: CSTRDSDWREQYF.